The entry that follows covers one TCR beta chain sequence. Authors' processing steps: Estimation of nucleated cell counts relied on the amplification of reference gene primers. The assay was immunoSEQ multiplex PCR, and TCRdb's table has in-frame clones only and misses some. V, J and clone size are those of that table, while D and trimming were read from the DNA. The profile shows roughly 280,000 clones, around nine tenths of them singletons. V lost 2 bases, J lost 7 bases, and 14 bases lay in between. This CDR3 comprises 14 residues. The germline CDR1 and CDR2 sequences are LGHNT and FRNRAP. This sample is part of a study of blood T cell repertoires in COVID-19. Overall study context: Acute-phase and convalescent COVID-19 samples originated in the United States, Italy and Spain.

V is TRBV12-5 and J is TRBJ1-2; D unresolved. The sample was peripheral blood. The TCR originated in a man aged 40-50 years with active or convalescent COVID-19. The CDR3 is CASGLLATRGGYTF. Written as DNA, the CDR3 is TGTGCTAGTGGTTTGTTGGCGACCAGAGGTGGCTACACCTTC.